Sequencing of this T cell receptor beta chain was carried out in a study of blood T cell repertoires in COVID-19. About the research overall: Both acute and convalescent COVID-19 samples were obtained from the United States, Italy and Spain. T cells, B-cell-depleted T cells, or PBMCs supplied cDNA or gDNA.

The germline V gene encodes CDR1 MNHNY and CDR2 SVGAGI (reference sequence). Trimming shortened V by 6 bases and J by 0 bases, and 9 bases separated the two germline ends. The CDR3 extends over 14 amino acids. Per the original data handling: It was from reference gene primer amplification that nucleated cell counts were estimated. The data were produced by immunoSEQ multiplex PCR, yet TCRdb's version contains in-frame clones alone and is incomplete. V, J and clone size were drawn from that table, and D and trimming were deduced from the DNA. Found here are 120,000 or so clones, roughly nine tenths of them singletons; the top ten hold approximately 8.7%.

The chain carries TRBV6-6 and TRBJ1-3, with D uncertain. The sample taken for sequencing was peripheral blood. The receptor was isolated from a man between 70 and 80 years old who had recovered from COVID-19. In DNA, the CDR3 is TGTGCCAGCAGCCTACAGAGCTCTGGAAACACCATATATTTT. Amino acids: CASSLQSSGNTIYF.